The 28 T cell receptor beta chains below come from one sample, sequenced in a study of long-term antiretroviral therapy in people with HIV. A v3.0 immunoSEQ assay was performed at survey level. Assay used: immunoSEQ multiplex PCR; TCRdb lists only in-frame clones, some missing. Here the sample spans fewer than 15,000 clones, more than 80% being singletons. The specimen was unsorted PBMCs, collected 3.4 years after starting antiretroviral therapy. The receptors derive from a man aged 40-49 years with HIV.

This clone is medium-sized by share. CDR3 DNA sequence: TGTGCCATCAGTGAGTCGACACCTGAGCAGTTCTTC. Encoded protein: CAISESTPEQFF. V usage is TRBV10-3 and J usage is TRBJ2-1, with D unresolved. Germline V CDR1 and CDR2: ENHRY, SYGVKD. This CDR3 spans 12 amino acids. Between the trimmed V and J ends, which lost 0 bases and 9 bases, there was a span of 6 bases.

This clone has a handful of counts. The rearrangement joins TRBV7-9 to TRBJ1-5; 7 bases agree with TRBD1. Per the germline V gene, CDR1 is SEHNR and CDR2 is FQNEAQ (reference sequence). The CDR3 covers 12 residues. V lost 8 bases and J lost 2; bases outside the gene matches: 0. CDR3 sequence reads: CASGTGNQPQHF. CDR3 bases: TGTGCCAGCGGGACAGGCAATCAGCCCCAGCATTTT.

CDR3 residues: CASSYMSDGEAFF. CDR3 DNA: TGTGCCAGCAGTTATATGTCGGACGGGGAAGCTTTCTTT. This rearrangement joins TRBV6-5 to TRBJ1-1; D not certain. CDR1 is MNHEY and CDR2 is SVGAGI in the germline V gene. The CDR3 runs to 13 residues. The V end was cut by 3 bases, the J end by 8 bases, with 13 bases between.

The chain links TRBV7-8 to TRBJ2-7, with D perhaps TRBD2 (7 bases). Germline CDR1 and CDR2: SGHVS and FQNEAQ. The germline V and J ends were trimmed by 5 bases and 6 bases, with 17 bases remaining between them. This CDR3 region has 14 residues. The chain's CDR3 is CASSPKRRGGEQYF. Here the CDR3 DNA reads TGTGCCAGCAGCCCGAAGCGGAGGGGGGGCGAGCAGTACTTC.

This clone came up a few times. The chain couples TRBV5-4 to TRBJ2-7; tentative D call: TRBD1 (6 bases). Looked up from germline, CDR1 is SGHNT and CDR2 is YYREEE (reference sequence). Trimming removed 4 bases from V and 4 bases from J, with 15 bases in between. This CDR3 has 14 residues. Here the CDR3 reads CASSPTGIFYEQYF. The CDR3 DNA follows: TGTGCCAGCAGCCCCACAGGGATCTTTTACGAGCAGTACTTC. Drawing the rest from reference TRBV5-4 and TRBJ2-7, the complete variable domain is ETGVTQSPTHLIKTRGQQVTLRCSSQSGHNTVSWYQQALGQGPQFIFQYYREEENGRGNFPPRFSGLQFPNYSSELNVNALELDDSALYLCASSPTGIFYEQYFGPGTRLTVT.

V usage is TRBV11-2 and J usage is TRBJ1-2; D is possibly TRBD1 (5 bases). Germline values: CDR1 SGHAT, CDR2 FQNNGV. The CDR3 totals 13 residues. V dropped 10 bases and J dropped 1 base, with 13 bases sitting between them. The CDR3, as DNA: TGTGCCACCCCGGGACGGAATAACTATGGCTACACCTTC. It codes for CATPGRNNYGYTF.

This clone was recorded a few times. The CDR3 DNA is TGTGCCTGGAGTGTCGGGCAAGGCAATCAGCCCCAGCATTTT. It codes for CAWSVGQGNQPQHF. J is TRBJ1-5 and V is TRBV30; the D is unclear. The CDR3 has 14 residues. Looked up from germline, CDR1 is GTSNPN and CDR2 is SVGIG (reference sequence). Trimming removed 0 bases at V and 2 bases at J, with 8 bases between.

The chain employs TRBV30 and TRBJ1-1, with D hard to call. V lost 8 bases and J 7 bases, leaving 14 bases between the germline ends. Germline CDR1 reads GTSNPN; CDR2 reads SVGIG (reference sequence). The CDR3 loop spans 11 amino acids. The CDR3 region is CAGLLALEAFF. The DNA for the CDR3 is TGTGCCGGGCTATTGGCCCTTGAAGCTTTCTTT.

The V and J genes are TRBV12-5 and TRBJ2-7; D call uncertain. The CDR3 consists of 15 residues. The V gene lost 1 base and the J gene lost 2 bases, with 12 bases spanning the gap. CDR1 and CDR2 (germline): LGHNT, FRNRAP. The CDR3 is CASGLDSSYPYEQYF. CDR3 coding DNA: TGTGCTAGTGGTTTGGACAGCTCCTACCCCTACGAGCAGTACTTC.

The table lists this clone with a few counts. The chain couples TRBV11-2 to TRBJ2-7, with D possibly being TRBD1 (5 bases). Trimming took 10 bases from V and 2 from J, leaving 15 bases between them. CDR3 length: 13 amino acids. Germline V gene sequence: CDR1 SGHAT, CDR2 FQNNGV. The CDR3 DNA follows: TGTGCCACCGCGTGGGGCTATACCTACGAGCAGTACTTC. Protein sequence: CATAWGYTYEQYF. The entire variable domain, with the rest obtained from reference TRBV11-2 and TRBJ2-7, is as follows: EAGVAQSPRYKIIEKRQSVAFWCNPISGHATLYWYQQILGQGPKLLIQFQNNGVVDDSQLPKDRFSAERLKGVDSTLKIQPAKLEDSAVYLCATAWGYTYEQYFGPGTRLTVT.

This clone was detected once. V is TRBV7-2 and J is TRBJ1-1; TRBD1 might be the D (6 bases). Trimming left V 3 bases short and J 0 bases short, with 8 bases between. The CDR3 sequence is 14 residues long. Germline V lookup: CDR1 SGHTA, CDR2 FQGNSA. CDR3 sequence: CASSFGQLNTEAFF. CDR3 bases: TGTGCCAGCAGCTTTGGACAGCTGAACACTGAAGCTTTCTTT.

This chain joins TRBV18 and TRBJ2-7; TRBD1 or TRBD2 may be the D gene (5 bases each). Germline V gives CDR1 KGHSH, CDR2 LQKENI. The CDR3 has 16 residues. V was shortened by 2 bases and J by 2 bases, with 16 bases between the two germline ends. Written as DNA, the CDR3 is TGTGCCAGCTCACCAGTAAGGGGACGTCTGCCCTACGAGCAGTACTTC. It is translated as CASSPVRGRLPYEQYF.

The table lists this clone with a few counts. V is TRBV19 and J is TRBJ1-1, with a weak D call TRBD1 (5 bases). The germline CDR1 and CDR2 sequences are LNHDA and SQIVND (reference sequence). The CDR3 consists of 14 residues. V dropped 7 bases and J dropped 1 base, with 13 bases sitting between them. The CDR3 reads CASTFQGSNTEAFF. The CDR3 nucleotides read TGTGCCAGTACATTCCAGGGTTCGAACACTGAAGCTTTCTTT.

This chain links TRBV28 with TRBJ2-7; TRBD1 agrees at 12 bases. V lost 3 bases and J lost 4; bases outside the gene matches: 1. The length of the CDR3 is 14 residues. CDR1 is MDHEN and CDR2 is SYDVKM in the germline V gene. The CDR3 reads CASSLGQGAYEQYF. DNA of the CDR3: TGTGCCAGCAGTTTGGGACAGGGGGCTTACGAGCAGTACTTC.

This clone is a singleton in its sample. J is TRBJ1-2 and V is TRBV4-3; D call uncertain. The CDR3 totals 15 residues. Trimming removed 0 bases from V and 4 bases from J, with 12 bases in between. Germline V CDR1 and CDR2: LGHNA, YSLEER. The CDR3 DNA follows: TGCGCCAGCAGCCAAGACCGCGGCAGTAGCTATGGCTACACCTTC. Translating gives CASSQDRGSSYGYTF.

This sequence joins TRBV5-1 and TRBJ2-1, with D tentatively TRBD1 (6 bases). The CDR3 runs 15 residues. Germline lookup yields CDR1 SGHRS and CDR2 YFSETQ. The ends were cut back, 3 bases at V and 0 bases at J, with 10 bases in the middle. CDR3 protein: CASSSGQSSYNEQFF. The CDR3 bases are TGCGCCAGCAGCTCCGGACAGAGCTCCTACAATGAGCAGTTCTTC. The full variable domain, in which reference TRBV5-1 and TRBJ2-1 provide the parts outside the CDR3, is KAGVTQTPRYLIKTRGQQVTLSCSPISGHRSVSWYQQTPGQGLQFLFEYFSETQRNKGNFPGRFSGRQFSNSRSEMNVSTLELGDSALYLCASSSGQSSYNEQFFGPGTRLTVL.

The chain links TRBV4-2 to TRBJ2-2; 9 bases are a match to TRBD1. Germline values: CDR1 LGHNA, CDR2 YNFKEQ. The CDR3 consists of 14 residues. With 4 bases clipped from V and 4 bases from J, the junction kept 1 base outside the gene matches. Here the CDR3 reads CASSLDRGTGELFF. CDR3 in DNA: TGTGCCAGCAGCCTGGACAGGGGCACCGGGGAGCTGTTTTTT.

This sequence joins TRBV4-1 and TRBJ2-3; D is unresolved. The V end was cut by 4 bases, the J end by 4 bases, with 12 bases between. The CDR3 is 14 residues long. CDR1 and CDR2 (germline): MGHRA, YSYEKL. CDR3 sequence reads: CASSPGNGADTQYF. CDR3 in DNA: TGCGCCAGCAGCCCTGGGAATGGGGCAGATACGCAGTATTTT.

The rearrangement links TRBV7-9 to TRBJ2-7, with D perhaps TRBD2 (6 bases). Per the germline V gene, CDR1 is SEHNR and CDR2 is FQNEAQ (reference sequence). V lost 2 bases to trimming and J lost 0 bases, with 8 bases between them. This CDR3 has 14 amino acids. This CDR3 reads CASSLWTTSYEQYF. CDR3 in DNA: TGTGCCAGCAGCTTATGGACTACCTCCTACGAGCAGTACTTC. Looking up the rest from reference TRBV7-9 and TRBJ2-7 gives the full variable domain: DTGVSQNPRHKITKRGQNVTFRCDPISEHNRLYWYRQTLGQGPEFLTYFQNEAQLEKSRLLSDRFSAERPKGSFSTLEIQRTEQGDSAMYLCASSLWTTSYEQYFGPGTRLTVT.

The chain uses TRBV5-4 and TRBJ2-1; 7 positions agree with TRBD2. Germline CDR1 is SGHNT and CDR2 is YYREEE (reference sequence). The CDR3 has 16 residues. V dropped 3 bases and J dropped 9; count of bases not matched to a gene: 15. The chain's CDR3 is CASSSELAITDGEQFF. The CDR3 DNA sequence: TGTGCCAGCAGCTCGGAACTAGCGATTACGGACGGTGAGCAGTTCTTC.

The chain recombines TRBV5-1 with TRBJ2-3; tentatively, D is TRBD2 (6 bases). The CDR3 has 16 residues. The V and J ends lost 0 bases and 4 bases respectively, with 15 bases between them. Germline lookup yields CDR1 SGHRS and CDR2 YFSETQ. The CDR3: CASSLGLGLRADTQYF. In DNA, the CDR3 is TGCGCCAGCAGCTTGGGGTTGGGACTCCGGGCAGATACGCAGTATTTT.

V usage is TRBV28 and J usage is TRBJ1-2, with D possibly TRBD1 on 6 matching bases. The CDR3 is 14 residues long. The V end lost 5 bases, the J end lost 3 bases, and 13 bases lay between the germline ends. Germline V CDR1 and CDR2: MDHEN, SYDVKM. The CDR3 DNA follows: TGTGCCAGCAGTGAGAACAGGGCTGACTATGGCTACACCTTC. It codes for CASSENRADYGYTF.

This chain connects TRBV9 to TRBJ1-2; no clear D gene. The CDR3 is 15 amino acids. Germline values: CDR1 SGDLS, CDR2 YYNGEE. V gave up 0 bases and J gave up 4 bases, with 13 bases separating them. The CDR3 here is CASSVEPANSYGYTF. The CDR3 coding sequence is TGTGCCAGCAGCGTAGAGCCAGCAAATAGCTATGGCTACACCTTC.

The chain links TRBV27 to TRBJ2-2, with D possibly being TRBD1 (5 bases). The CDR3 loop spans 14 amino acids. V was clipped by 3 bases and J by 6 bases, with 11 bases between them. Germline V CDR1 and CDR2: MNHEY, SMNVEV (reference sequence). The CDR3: CASSFTWGPGELFF. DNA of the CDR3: TGTGCCAGCAGTTTTACGTGGGGCCCCGGGGAGCTGTTTTTT.

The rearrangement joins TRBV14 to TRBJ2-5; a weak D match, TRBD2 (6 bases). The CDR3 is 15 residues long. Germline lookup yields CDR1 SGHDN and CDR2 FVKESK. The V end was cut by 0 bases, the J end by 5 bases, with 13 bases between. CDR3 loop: CASSQDIGRGETQYF. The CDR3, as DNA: TGTGCCAGCAGCCAAGATATCGGGCGGGGTGAGACCCAGTACTTC.

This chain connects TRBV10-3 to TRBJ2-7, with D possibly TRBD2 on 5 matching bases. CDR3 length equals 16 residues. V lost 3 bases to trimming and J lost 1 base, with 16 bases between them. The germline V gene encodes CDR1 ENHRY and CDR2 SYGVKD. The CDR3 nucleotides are TGTGCCATCAGTGAATCGGACTCCTATCGGTCCTACGAGCAGTACTTC. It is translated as CAISESDSYRSYEQYF.

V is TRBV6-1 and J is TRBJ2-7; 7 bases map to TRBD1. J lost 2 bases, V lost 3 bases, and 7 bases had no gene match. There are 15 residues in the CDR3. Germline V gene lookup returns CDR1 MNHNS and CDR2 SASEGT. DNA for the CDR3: TGTGCCAGCAGTGACTCGGCAGGGGGAGCCTACGAGCAGTACTTC. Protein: CASSDSAGGAYEQYF.

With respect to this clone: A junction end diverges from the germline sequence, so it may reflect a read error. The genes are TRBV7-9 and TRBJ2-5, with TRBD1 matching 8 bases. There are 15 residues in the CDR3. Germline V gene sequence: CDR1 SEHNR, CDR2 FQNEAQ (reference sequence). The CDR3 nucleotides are TGTGCCACCAGCCCCCCGACAGGGGAATTTGAGACCCAGTACTTC. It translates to CATSPPTGEFETQYF.